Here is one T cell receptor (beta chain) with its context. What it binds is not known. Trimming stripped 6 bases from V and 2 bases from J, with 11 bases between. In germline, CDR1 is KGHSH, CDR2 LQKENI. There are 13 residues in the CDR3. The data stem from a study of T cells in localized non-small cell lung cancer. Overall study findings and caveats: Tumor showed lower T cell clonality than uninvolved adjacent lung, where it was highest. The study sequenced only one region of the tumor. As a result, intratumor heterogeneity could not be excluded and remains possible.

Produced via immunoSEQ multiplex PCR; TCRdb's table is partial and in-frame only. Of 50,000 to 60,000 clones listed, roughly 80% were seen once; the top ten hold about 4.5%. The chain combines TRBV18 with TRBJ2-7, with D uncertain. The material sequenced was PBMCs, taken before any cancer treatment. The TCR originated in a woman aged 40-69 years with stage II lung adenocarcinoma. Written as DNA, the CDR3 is TGTGCCAGCTCCGTAGAGTCTACCTACGAGCAGTACTTC. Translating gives CASSVESTYEQYF. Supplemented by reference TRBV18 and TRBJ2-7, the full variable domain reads NAGVMQNPRHLVRRRGQEARLRCSPMKGHSHVYWYRQLPEEGLKFMVYLQKENIIDESGMPKERFSAEFPKEGPSILRIQQVVRGDSAAYFCASSVESTYEQYFGPGTRLTVT.